This T cell receptor beta chain was recovered during a study of CD8+CD57+ T cells in acquired aplastic anemia. Patients sequenced had flow cytometry evidence of CD8+CD57+ cell expansion. According to the study, genomic DNA was the template for TCR beta VDJ and CDR3 profiling. TCRdb re-analysed the reads in MiXCR, keeping a single row per CDR3 protein. The table includes around 180,000 distinct CDR3 sequences, less than 50% detected once. V trimming: 6 bases; J trimming: 5 bases; junction bases outside the gene matches: 6. The CDR3 has 13 residues. Germline CDR1 and CDR2: KGHSH and LQKENI. The clonotype comes from a human donor with aplastic anemia. Sample: sorted CD4+, CD8+, or CD8+CD57+ T cells (not recorded which) from PBMCs. The chain links TRBV18 to TRBJ1-2; 7 positions agree with TRBD1. CDR3 protein: CASSPEQGYGYTF. The CDR3, as DNA: TGTGCCAGCTCGCCTGAACAGGGGTATGGCTACACCTTC. Filled out from reference TRBV18 and TRBJ1-2, the complete variable domain reads NAGVMQNPRHLVRRRGQEARLRCSPMKGHSHVYWYRQLPEEGLKFMVYLQKENIIDESGMPKERFSAEFPKEGPSILRIQQVVRGDSAAYFCASSPEQGYGYTFGSGTRLTVV.